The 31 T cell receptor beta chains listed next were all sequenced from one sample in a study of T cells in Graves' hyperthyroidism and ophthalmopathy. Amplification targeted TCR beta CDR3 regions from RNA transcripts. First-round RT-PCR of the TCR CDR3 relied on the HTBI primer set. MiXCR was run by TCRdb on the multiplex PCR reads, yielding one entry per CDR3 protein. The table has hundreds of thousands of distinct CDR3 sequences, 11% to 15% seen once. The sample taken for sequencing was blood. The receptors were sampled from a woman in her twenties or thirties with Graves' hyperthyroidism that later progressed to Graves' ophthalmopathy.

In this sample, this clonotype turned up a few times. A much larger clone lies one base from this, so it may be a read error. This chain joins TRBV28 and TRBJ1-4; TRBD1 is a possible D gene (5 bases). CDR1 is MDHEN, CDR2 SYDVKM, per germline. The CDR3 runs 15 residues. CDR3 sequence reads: CAGSPRGGTNEKLFF. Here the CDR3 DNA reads TGTGCCGGCAGTCCCCGGGGGGGAACTAATGAAAAACTGTTTTTT.

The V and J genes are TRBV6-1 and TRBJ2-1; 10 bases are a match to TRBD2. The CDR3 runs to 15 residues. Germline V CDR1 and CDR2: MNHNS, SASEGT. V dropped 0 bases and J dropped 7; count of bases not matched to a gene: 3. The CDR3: CASSEAGLAANEQFF. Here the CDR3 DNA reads TGTGCCAGCAGTGAAGCTGGACTAGCGGCTAATGAGCAGTTCTTC.

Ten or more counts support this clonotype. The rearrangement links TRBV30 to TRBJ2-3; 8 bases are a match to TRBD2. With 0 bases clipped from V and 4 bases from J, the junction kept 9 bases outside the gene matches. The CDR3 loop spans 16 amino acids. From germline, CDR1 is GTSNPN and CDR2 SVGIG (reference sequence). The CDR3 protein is CAWSVPRREVADTQYF. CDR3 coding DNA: TGTGCCTGGAGTGTACCGAGGCGGGAGGTTGCAGATACGCAGTATTTT.

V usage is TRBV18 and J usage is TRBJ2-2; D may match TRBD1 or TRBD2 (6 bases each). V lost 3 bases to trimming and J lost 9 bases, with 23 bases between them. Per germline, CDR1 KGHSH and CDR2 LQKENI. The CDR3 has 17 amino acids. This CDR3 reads CASSPNMGGLSNRELFF. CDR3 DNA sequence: TGTGCCAGCTCACCGAATATGGGGGGCCTTTCGAACCGGGAGCTGTTTTTT. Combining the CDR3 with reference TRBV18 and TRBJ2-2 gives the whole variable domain NAGVMQNPRHLVRRRGQEARLRCSPMKGHSHVYWYRQLPEEGLKFMVYLQKENIIDESGMPKERFSAEFPKEGPSILRIQQVVRGDSAAYFCASSPNMGGLSNRELFFGEGSRLTVL.

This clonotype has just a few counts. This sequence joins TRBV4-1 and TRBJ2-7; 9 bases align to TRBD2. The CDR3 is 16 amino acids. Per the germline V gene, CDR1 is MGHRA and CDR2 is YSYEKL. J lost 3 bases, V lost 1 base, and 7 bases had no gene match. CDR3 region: CASSQGRTSVGYEQYF. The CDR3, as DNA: TGCGCCAGCAGCCAAGGGAGGACTAGCGTGGGCTACGAGCAGTACTTC.

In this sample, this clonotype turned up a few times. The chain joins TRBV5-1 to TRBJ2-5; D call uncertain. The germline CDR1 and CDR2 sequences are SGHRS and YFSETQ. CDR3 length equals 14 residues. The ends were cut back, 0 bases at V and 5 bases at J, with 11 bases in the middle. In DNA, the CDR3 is TGCGCCAGCAGCTTGGTGTTTATTGTCGAGACCCAGTACTTC. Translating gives CASSLVFIVETQYF.

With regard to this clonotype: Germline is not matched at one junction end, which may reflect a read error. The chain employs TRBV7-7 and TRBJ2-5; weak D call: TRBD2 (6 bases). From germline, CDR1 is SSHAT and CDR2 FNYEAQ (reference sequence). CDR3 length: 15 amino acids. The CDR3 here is CASSLELAPPGTQYF. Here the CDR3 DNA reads TGTGCTAGCAGCCTTGAGCTAGCGCCTCCGGGGACCCAGTACTTC.

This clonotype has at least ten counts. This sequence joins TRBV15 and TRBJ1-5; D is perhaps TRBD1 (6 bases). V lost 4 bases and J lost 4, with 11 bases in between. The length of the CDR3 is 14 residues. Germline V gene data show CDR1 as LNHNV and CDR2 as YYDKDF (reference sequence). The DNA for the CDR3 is TGTGCCACCAGCAAAGGAGGGGGAAATCAGCCCCAGCATTTT. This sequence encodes CATSKGGGNQPQHF.

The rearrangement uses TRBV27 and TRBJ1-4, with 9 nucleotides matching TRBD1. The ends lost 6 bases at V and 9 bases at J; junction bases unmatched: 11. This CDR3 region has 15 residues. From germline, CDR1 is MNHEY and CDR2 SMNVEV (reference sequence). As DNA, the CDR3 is TGTGCCAGCAGACCTCCGGGACAGGGCCTAAAAAAACTGTTTTTT. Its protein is CASRPPGQGLKKLFF. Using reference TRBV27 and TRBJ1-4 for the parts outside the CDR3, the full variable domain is EAQVTQNPRYLITVTGKKLTVTCSQNMNHEYMSWYRQDPGLGLRQIYYSMNVEVTDKGDVPEGYKVSRKEKRNFPLILESPSPNQTSLYFCASRPPGQGLKKLFFGSGTQLSVL.

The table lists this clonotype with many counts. Here the CDR3 reads CATTTDRDNQPQHF. The CDR3 DNA reads TGTGCCACCACAACGGACAGGGACAATCAGCCCCAGCATTTT. The genes are TRBV10-3 and TRBJ1-5, with 8 bases aligning to TRBD1. The V gene's germline CDR1 is ENHRY and CDR2 SYGVKD. The CDR3 length is 14 residues. The V segment lost 10 bases and the J segment 3 bases; nucleotides outside the gene matches: 8.

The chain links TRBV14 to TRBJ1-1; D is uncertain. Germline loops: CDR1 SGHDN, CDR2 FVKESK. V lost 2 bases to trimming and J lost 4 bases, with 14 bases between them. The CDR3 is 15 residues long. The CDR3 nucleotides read TGTGCCAGCAGCCAATATATGGAATTGAGCACTGAAGCTTTCTTT. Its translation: CASSQYMELSTEAFF.

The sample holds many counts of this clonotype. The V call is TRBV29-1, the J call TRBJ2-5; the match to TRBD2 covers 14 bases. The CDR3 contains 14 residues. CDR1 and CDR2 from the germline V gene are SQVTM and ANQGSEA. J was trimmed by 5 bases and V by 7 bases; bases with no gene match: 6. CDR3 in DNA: TGCAGCGGCATGGGACTAGCGGGAGTGGAGACCCAGTACTTC. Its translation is CSGMGLAGVETQYF.

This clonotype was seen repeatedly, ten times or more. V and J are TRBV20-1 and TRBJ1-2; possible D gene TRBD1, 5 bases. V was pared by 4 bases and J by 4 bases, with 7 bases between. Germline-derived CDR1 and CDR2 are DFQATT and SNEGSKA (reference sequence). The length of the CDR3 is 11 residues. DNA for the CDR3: TGCAGTGCTACTCAGGGCTATGGCTACACCTTC. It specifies CSATQGYGYTF.

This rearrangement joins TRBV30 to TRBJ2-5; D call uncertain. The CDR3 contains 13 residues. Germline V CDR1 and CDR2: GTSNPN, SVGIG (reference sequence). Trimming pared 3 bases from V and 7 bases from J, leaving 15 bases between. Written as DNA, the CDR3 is TGTGCCTGGAGGGAGCCAGGTAGTGCGACCCAGTACTTC. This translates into CAWREPGSATQYF.

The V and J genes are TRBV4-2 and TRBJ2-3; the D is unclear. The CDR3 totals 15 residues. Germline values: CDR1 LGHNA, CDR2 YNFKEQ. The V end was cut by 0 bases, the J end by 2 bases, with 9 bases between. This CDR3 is CASSQEKGITDTQYF. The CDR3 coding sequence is TGTGCCAGCAGCCAAGAGAAGGGAATCACAGATACGCAGTATTTT.

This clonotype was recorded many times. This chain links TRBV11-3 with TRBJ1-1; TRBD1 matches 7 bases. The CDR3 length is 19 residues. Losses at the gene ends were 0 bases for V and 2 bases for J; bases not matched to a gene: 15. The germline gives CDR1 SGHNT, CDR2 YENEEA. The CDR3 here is CASSLDEVFGGQPNTEAFF. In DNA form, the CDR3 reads TGTGCCAGCAGCTTAGATGAAGTGTTCGGGGGACAGCCTAACACTGAAGCTTTCTTT.

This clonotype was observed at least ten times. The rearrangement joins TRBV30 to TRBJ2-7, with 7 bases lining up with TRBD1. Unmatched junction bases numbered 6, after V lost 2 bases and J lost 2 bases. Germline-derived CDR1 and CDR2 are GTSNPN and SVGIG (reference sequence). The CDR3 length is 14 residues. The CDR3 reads CAWSPGTATYEQYF. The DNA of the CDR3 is TGTGCCTGGAGTCCCGGGACAGCGACCTACGAGCAGTACTTC.

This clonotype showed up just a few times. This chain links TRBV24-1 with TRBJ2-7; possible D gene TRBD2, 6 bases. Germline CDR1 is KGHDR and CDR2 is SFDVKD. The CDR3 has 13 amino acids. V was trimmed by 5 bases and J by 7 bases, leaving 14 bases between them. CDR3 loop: CATSVGPGGEQYF. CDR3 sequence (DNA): TGTGCCACCAGTGTAGGCCCAGGAGGGGAGCAGTACTTC.

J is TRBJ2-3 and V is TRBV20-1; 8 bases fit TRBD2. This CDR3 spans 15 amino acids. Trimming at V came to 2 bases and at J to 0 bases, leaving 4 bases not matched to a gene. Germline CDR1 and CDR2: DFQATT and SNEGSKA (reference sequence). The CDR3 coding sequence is TGCAGTGCTAGAAGGGCTAGCGGGAGCACAGATACGCAGTATTTT. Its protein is CSARRASGSTDTQYF.

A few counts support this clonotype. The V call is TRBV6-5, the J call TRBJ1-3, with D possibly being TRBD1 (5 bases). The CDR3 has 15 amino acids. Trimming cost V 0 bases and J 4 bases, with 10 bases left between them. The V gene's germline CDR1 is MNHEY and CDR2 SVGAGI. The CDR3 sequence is CASSYSRGTGNTIYF. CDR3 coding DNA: TGTGCCAGCAGTTACTCCCGGGGGACGGGAAACACCATATATTTT.

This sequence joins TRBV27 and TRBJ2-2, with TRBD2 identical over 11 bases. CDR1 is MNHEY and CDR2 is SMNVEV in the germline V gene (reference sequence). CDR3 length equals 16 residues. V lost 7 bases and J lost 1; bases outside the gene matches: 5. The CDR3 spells CASNPGTSGNTGELFF. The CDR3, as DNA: TGTGCCAGCAATCCAGGGACTAGCGGGAACACCGGGGAGCTGTTTTTT.

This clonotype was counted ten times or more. The CDR3 bases are TGCGCCAGCAGCGTGGACAGGGCTACTGGGGCCAACGTCCTGACTTTC. This gives the protein CASSVDRATGANVLTF. This sequence joins TRBV5-1 and TRBJ2-6; 8 bases align to TRBD1. With 4 bases clipped from V and 2 bases from J, the junction kept 5 bases outside the gene matches. This CDR3 has 16 amino acids. Germline V gene sequence: CDR1 SGHRS, CDR2 YFSETQ.

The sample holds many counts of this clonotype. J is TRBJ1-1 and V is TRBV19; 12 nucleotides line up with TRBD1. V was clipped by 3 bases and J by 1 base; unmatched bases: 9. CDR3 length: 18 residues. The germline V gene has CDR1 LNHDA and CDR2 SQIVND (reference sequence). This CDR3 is CASSMYGTGGYENTEAFF. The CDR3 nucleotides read TGTGCCAGTAGTATGTACGGGACAGGGGGCTATGAGAACACTGAAGCTTTCTTT.

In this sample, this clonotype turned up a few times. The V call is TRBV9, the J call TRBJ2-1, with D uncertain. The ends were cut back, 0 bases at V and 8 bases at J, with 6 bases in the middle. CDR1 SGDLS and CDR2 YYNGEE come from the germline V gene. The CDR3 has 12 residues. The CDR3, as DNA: TGTGCCAGCAGCGTAGGTATCCATGAGCAGTTCTTC. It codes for CASSVGIHEQFF.

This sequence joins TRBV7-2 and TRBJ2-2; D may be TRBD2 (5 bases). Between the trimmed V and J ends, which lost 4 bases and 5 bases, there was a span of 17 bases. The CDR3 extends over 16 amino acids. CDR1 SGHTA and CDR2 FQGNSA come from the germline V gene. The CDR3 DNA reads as TGTGCCAGCAGCTCTCGACAAGGGAGACTGACCGGGGAGCTGTTTTTT. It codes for CASSSRQGRLTGELFF.

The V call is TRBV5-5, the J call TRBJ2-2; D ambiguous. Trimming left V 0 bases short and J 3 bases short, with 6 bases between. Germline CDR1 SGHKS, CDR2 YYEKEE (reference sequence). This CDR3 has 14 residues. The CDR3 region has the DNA TGTGCCAGCAGCTTGGGACATTACACCGGGGAGCTGTTTTTT. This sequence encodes CASSLGHYTGELFF.

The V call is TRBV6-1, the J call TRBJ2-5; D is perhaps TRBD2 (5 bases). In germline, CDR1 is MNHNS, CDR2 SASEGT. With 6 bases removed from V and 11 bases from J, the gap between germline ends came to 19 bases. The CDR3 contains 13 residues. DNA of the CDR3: TGTGCCAGCAGGAAGGGAGTGTTTGGGATACAGTACTTC. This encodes CASRKGVFGIQYF.

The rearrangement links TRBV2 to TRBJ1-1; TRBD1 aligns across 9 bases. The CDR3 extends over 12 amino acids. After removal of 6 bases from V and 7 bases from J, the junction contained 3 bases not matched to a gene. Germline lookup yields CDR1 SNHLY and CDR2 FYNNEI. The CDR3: CASRRGQGEAFF. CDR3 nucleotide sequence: TGTGCCAGCAGGCGGGGACAGGGTGAAGCTTTCTTT.

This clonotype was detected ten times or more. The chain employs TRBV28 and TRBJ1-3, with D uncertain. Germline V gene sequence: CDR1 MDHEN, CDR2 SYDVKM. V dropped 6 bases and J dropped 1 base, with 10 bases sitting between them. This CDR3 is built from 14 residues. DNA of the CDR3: TGTGCCAGCAGGATGTCGGGTTCTGGAAACACCATATATTTT. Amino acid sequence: CASRMSGSGNTIYF.

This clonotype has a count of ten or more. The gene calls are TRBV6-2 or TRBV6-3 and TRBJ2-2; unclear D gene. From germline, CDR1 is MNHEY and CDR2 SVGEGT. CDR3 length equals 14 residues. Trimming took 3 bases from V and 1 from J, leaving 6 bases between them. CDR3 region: CASSYMGNTGELFF. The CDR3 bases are TGTGCCAGCAGTTATATGGGGAACACCGGGGAGCTGTTTTTT.

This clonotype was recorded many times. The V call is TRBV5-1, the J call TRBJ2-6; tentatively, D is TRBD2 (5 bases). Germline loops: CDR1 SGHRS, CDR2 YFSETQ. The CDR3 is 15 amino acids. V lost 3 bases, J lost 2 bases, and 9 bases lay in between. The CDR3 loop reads CASSSRAAGANVLTF. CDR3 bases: TGCGCCAGCAGCTCGCGGGCGGCTGGGGCCAACGTCCTGACTTTC.